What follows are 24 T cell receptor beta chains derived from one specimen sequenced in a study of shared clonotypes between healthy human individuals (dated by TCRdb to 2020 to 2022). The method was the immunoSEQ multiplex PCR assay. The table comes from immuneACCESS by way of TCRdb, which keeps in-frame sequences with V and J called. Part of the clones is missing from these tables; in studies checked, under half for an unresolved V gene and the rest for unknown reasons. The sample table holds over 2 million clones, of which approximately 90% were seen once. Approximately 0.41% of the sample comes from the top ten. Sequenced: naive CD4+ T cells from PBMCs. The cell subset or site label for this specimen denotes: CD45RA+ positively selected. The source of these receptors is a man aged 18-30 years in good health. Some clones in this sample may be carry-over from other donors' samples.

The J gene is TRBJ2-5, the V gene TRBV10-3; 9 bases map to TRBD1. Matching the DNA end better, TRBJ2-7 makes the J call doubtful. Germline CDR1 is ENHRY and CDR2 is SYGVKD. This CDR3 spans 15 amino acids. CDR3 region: CAISGADRGGYEQYF. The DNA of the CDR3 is TGTGCCATCAGTGGGGCCGACAGGGGGGGTTACGAGCAGTACTTC.

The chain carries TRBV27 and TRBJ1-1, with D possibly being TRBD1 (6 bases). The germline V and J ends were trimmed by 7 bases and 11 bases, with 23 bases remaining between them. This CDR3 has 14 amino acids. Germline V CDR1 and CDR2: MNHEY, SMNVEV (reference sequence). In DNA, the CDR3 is TGTGCCAGCATCAAAGGGGGGGCGAGGATACGGGCTTTCTTT. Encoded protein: CASIKGGARIRAFF.

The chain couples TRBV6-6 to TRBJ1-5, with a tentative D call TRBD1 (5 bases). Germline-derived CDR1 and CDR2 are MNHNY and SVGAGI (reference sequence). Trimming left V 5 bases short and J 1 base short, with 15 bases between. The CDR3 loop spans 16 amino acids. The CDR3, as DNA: TGTGCCAGCAGTCGGATGTTCGGGGCAAGCAATCAGCCCCAGCATTTT. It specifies CASSRMFGASNQPQHF.

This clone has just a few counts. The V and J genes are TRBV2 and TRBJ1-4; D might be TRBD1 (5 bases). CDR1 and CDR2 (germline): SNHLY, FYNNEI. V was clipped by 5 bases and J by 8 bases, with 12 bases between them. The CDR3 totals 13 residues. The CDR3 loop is CASSLGPGEKLFF. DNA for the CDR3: TGTGCCAGCAGTTTGGGACCCGGGGAAAAACTGTTTTTT.

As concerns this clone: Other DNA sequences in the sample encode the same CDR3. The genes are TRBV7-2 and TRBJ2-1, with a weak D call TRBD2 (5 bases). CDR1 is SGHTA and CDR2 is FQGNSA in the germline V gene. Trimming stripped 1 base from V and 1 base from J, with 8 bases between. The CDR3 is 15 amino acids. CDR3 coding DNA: TGTGCCAGCAGCTTAGGAGGAGGATCCTACAATGAGCAGTTCTTC. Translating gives CASSLGGGSYNEQFF. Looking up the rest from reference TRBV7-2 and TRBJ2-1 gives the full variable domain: GAGVSQSPSNKVTEKGKDVELRCDPISGHTALYWYRQSLGQGLEFLIYFQGNSAPDKSGLPSDRFSAERTGGSVSTLTIQRTQQEDSAVYLCASSLGGGSYNEQFFGPGTRLTVL.

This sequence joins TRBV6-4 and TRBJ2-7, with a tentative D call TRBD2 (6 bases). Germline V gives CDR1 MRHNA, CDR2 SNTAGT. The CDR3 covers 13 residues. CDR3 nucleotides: TGTGCTCCCGACGGGACTTCCTCCTACGAGCAGTACTTC. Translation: CAPDGTSSYEQYF.

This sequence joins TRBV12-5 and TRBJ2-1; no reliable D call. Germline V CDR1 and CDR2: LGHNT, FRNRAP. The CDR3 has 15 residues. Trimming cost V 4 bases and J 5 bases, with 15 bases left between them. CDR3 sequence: CASGSNGLAHNEQFF. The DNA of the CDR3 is TGTGCTAGTGGTTCCAACGGGCTTGCGCACAATGAGCAGTTCTTC.

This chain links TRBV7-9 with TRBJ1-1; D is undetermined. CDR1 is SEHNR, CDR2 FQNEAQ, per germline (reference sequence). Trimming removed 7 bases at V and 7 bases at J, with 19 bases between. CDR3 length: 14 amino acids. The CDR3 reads CASNRYESEGEAFF. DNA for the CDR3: TGTGCCAGCAACCGGTACGAATCGGAGGGTGAAGCTTTCTTT.

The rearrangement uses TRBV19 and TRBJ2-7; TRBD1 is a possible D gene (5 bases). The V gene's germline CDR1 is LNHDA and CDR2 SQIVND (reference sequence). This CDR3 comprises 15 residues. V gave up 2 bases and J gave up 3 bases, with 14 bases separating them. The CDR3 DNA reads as TGTGCCAGTAGTATATCTCTCTCGCAGGGCTACGAGCAGTACTTC. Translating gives CASSISLSQGYEQYF.

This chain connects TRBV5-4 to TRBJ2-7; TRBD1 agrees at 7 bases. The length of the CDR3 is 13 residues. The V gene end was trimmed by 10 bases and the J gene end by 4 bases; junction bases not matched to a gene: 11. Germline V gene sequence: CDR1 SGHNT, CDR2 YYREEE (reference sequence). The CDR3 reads CALRRQGGYEQYF. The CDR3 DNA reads TGTGCCCTCCGCAGACAGGGCGGGTACGAGCAGTACTTC.

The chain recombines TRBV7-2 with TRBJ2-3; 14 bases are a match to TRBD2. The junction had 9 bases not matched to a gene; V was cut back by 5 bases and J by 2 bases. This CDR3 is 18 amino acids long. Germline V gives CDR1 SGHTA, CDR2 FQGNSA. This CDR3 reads CASSIGTSGGQYTDTQYF. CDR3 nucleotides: TGTGCCAGCAGCATTGGGACTAGCGGGGGACAATACACAGATACGCAGTATTTT. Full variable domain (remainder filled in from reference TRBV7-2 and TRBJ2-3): GAGVSQSPSNKVTEKGKDVELRCDPISGHTALYWYRQSLGQGLEFLIYFQGNSAPDKSGLPSDRFSAERTGGSVSTLTIQRTQQEDSAVYLCASSIGTSGGQYTDTQYFGPGTRLTVL.

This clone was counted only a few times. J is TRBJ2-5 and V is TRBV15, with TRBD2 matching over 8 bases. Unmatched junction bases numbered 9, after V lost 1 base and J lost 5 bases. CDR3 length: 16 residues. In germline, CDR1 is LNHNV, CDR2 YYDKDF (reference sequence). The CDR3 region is CATSRGGTRAGETQYF. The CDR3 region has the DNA TGTGCCACCAGCAGAGGGGGGACTAGGGCAGGGGAGACCCAGTACTTC.

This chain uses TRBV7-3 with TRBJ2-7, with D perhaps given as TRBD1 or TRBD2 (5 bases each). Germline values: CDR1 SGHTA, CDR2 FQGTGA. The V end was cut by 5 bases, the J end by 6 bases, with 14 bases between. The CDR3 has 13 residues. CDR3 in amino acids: CASSAGTNREQYF. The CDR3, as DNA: TGTGCCAGCAGCGCCGGGACGAATCGCGAGCAGTACTTC.

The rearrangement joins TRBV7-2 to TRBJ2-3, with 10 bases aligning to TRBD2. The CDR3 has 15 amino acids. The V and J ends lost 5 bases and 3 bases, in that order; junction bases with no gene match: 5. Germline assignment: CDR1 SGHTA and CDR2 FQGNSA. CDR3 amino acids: CASSSIAGGTDTQYF. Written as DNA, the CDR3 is TGTGCCAGCAGCAGTATAGCGGGAGGTACAGATACGCAGTATTTT.

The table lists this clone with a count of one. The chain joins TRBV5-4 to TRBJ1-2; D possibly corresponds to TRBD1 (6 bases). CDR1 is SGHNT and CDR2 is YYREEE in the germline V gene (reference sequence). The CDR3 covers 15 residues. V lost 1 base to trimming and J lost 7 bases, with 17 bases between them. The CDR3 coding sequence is TGTGCCAGCAGCTTGACCCCAGGGGATATCTTTGGCTACACCTTC. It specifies CASSLTPGDIFGYTF.

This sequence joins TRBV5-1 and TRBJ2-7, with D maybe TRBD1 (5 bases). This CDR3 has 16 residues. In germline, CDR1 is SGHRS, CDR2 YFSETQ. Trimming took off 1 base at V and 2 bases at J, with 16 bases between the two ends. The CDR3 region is CASSLTPQGRTYEQYF. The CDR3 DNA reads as TGCGCCAGCAGCTTGACCCCTCAGGGTAGGACCTACGAGCAGTACTTC.

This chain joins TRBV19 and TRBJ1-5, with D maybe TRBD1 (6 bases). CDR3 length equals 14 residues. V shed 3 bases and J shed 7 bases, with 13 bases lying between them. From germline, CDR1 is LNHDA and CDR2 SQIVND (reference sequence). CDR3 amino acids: CASSIARGGQPQHF. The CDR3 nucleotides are TGTGCCAGTAGTATCGCCAGGGGAGGGCAGCCCCAGCATTTT.

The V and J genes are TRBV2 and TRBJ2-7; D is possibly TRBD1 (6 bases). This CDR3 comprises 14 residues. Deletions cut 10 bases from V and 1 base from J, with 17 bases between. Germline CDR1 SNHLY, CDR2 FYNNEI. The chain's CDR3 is CATSPGAPSYEQYF. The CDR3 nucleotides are TGTGCCACAAGCCCAGGGGCACCGTCCTACGAGCAGTACTTC.

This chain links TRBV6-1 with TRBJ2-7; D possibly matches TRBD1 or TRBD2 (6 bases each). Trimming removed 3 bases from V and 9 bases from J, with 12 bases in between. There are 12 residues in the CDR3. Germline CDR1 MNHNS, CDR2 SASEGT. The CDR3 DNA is TGTGCCAGCAGTGACTGGGGGGCAGGGCAGTACTTC. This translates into CASSDWGAGQYF.

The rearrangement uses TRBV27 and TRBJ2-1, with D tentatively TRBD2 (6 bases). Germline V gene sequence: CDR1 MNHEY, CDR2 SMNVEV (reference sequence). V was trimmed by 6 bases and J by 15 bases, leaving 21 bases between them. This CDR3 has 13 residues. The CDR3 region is CASSELDRGKAFF. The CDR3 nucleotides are TGTGCCAGCAGCGAGCTAGACCGGGGGAAGGCGTTCTTC.

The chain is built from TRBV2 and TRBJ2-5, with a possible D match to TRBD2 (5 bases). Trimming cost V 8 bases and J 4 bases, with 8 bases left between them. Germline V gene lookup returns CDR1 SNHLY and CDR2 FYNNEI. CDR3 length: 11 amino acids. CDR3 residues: CASSSIETQYF. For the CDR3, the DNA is TGTGCCAGCTCTAGCATAGAGACCCAGTACTTC. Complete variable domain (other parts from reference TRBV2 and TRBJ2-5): EPEVTQTPSHQVTQMGQEVILRCVPISNHLYFYWYRQILGQKVEFLVSFYNNEISEKSEIFDDQFSVERPDGSNFTLKIRSTKLEDSAMYFCASSSIETQYFGPGTRLLVL.

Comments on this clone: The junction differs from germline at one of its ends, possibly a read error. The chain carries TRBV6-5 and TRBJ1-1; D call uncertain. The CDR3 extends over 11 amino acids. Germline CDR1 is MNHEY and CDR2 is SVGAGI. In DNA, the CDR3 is TGCCGGTTCGGGCGGAACACTGAAGCTTTCTTT. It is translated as CRFGRNTEAFF.

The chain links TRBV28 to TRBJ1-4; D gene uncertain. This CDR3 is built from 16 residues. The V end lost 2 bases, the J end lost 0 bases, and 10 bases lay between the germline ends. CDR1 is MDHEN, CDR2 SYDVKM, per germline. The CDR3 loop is CASSLIGATTNEKLFF. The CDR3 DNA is TGTGCCAGCAGTTTAATAGGAGCCACAACTAATGAAAAACTGTTTTTT.

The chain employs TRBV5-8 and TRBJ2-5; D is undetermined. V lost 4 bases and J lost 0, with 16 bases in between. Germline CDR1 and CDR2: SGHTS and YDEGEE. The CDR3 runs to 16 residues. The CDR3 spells CASSPWPSRDQETQYF. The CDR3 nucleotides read TGTGCCAGCAGCCCATGGCCCAGCAGAGACCAAGAGACCCAGTACTTC.